This T cell receptor beta chain was documented in a study of monozygotic twins with inflammatory bowel disease. TCRdb reworked the 5' RACE reads into one entry per CDR3 protein, no DNA. The sample holds around 410,000 distinct CDR3 sequences. This CDR3 spans 16 amino acids. Germline V gene data show CDR1 as SGHTA and CDR2 as FQGNSA. The sample was blood. The genes are TRBV7-2 and TRBJ2-6; TCRdb's assignment of TRBD1 cannot be checked, as there is no DNA. This sequence was found in a human donor with ulcerative colitis or Crohn's disease, or a healthy co-twin of an affected twin (not recorded which). The CDR3 sequence is CASSFSPGAGANVLTF. Together with reference TRBV7-2 and TRBJ2-6, the CDR3 gives the full variable domain: GAGVSQSPSNKVTEKGKDVELRCDPISGHTALYWYRQSLGQGLEFLIYFQGNSAPDKSGLPSDRFSAERTGGSVSTLTIQRTQQEDSAVYLCASSFSPGAGANVLTFGAGSRLTVL.